Given below is one T cell receptor beta chain in context. A single count supports this clone. This receptor's antigen is unknown. No base quality values were provided; no much bigger clone lies one nucleotide off. This sample is part of a study of T cell responses to AZD1222 COVID-19 vaccine (dated by TCRdb to the early 2020s). For the wider study: AZD1222 recipients whose second dose came at about 4 weeks and those whose second dose came at about 12 weeks were combined into one group, since spike-specific TCR depth and breadth did not differ between the two schedules. A total of under 250 trial participants underwent TCR sequencing, of whom approximately 200 had received two doses of AZD1222 and around 26 had received two doses of the MenACWY control vaccine. Trial participants were enrolled by age into 18-55, 56-69 and 70-plus year subgroups, with around 150, 28 and 57 TCR-sequenced participants respectively.

The time point label on this specimen signifies: baseline before first vaccination. Samples from vaccinated people were obtained from the UK trials COV001 and COV002, which included a single-blind randomized controlled phase 2/3 trial of AZD1222 (ChAdOx1 nCoV-19) in healthy adults. For TCRbeta chain sequencing, PBMC samples from trial participants were taken at day 0 and at day 28 after the second dose. The junction shows trimming of 1 base on V and 1 base on J, plus 16 bases between the germline ends. Inclusive of the bounding cysteine and phenylalanine, the CDR3 is 17 residues long. CDR3 DNA is the only sequence kept; it has 51 bases, read in frame from the first base. Sequences MDHEN (CDR1) and SYDVKM (CDR2) are obtained from the germline V gene. Study-level results and caveats: Conclusions about previously exposed vaccinees were limited because only 5 or 6 AZD1222 recipients were SARS-CoV-2 seropositive at baseline. Participants were mostly white British and included more females than males, and it was suggested by the authors that clonal diversity may have been underestimated. In the small 56-69-year group, the increase in depth fell short of significance, most likely because of low power. No day 14 peak-response samples were available, so repertoires were characterized only after the peak T cell response. Nearly half of unique spike-specific TCRs reportedly recognized epitopes outside regions mutated in the B.1.351 and B.1.1.7 variants. The vaccine-associated CD4 TCRs covered the entire spike protein, and the dominant responses fell in regions 160-218 and 743-854. After two AZD1222 doses, both the breadth and the depth of spike-specific TCRs were significantly higher than at day 0 and than in MenACWY recipients.

The CDR3 regions of human TCRbeta chains were subjected to immunosequencing. On the study's bioinformatics: Repertoire TCRs were matched against a reference library of SARS-CoV-2-specific TCRs generated with the MIRA antigen-specificity platform. Breadth was defined as the fraction of unique TCRs that were SARS-CoV-2-associated. Depth was defined as the fraction of total T cells that were SARS-CoV-2-associated. Using the MIRA data, each spike-specific TCR was assigned both to the spike region to which the TCR was reactive and to a CD4 or CD8 class. Log10-transformed breadth and depth values were compared by one-way ANOVA with Sidak's multiple comparisons tests. TCRdb mirrors the immuneACCESS table, restricted to in-frame sequences. Some clones are absent from its copies; in checked studies, under half trace to an unresolved V gene, and the reason for the others is unknown. The DNA was the basis for D and trimming; V, J and clone size are from that table. This sample lists about 130,000 clones; around 94% were detected once. The ten most abundant clones make up 6.6% of the sample.

The V gene is TRBV28 and the J gene is TRBJ2-5, with the D gene not clear enough to name. The receptor's source is an adult in good health. Sequenced here: peripheral blood, sampled on day 0 of AZD1222 vaccination. The DNA sequence is given as TGTGCCAGCAGTTTATTTCTTCCTCATGGCCTCCAAGAGACCCAGTACTTC. The translation is CASSLFLPHGLQETQYF.